This TCR beta chain was sequenced for a study of cytomegalovirus exposure and HLA in healthy donors. Whole-study findings and limits: TCR beta V segments were, for the most part, productive about 87% or about 30% of the time in an earlier analysis. In presence/absence analyses, roughly uniform sequencing depth across donors was assumed.

This clone came up a few times. The antigen remains unidentified. Researchers ran the PCR with 60 Vbeta and 13 Jbeta primers. Assay used: immunoSEQ multiplex PCR; TCRdb lists only in-frame clones, some missing. The data contain under 200,000 clones, around 79% of them singletons. The material sequenced was PBMCs. The clonotype was recovered from a woman in her thirties or forties in good health and CMV-seronegative.

The CDR3 DNA reads as TGTGCCAGCAGTGACGATGGAGGTCAGCCCCAGCATTTT. Residues: CASSDDGGQPQHF. This rearrangement joins TRBV6-4 to TRBJ1-5; the D is unclear. The germline V gene has CDR1 MRHNA and CDR2 SNTAGT. The CDR3 runs 13 residues. Trimming took 2 bases from V and 6 from J, leaving 8 bases between them.